This T cell receptor (beta chain) appears in the sequencing data of a study of blood T cell repertoires in COVID-19. About the study: Nucleic acid was either cDNA or gDNA, and it came from T cells, B-cell-depleted T cells, or PBMCs.

Cohorts were assigned according to the clinical history that participants reported. Before they entered the study, exposed participants had met a COVID-19 case within 2 weeks. CDR1 is SGHDN, CDR2 FVKESK, per germline. This CDR3 is 17 amino acids long. Trimming left V 4 bases short and J 1 base short, with 18 bases between. Original handling: For nucleated cells, counts were estimated from reference gene primer amplification. The data were produced by immunoSEQ multiplex PCR, yet TCRdb's version contains in-frame clones alone and is incomplete. D and trimming come from the DNA, and the V and J calls and clone size come from that table. The sample lists about 300,000 clones, 85% occurring once.

The specimen was PBMCs or T cells enriched from blood (not recorded which). This receptor was identified in a woman in her 30s who had been exposed to COVID-19. V and J are TRBV14 and TRBJ2-3, with D tentatively TRBD1 (5 bases). The CDR3 sequence is CASSPLRQTTRTDTQYF. The CDR3 DNA follows: TGTGCCAGCAGCCCCTTGAGACAGACAACCCGCACAGATACGCAGTATTTT.